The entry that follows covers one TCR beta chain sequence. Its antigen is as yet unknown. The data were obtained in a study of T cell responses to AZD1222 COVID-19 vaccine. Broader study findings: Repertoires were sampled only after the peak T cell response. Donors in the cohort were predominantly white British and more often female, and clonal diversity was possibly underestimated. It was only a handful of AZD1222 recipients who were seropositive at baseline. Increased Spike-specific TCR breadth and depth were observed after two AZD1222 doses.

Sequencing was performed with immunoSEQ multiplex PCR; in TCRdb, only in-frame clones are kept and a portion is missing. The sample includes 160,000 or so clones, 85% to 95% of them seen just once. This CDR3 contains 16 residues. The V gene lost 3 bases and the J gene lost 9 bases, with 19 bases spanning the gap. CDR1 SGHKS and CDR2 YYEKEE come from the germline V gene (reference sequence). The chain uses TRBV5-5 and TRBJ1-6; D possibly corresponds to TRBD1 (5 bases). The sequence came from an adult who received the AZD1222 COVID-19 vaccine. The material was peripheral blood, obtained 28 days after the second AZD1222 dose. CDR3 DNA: TGTGCCAGCAGCTCCGGGGGTGGGCGTGGAGCTTCACCCCTCCACTTT. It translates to CASSSGGGRGASPLHF.